This T cell receptor beta chain was captured by sequencing in a study of blood T cell repertoires in COVID-19. About the research overall: Material from acute and convalescent COVID-19 was sourced from the United States, Italy and Spain. In each case, the material was cDNA or gDNA derived from T cells, B-cell-depleted T cells, or PBMCs.

CDR1 is LNHNV and CDR2 is YYDKDF in the germline V gene (reference sequence). CDR3 length equals 16 residues. The V gene lost 1 base and the J gene lost 1 base, with 13 bases spanning the gap. Authors' methods: Amplification from reference gene primers served as the basis for estimated nucleated cell counts. Assay: immunoSEQ multiplex PCR; the TCRdb copy retains only in-frame clones and omits some. D and trimming come from the DNA, and the V and J calls and clone size come from that table. Counted here are more than 85,000 clones, about four fifths occurring once; the ten biggest clones make up around a quarter.

Sequencing used peripheral blood. This receptor was identified in a man between 70 and 80 years old with acute or convalescent COVID-19. The V call is TRBV15, the J call TRBJ1-1; D unresolved. CDR3 sequence: CATSRVRHEGNTEAFF. The DNA for the CDR3 is TGTGCCACCAGCAGAGTGCGTCATGAGGGGAACACTGAAGCTTTCTTT.